The 2 T cell receptor beta chains below come from one sample, sequenced in a study of shared clonotypes between healthy human individuals. Assay used: immunoSEQ multiplex PCR; TCRdb lists only in-frame clones, some missing. The table has 2 million to 2.5 million clones, 80% to 95% seen once. The sample taken for sequencing was naive CD4+ T cells from PBMCs. Regarding subset: CD45RA+ positively selected. These TCRs come from a man aged 18 to 30 in good health. Some clones in this sample may be carry-over from other donors' samples.

This clone is a singleton in its sample. The chain couples TRBV10-3 to TRBJ2-5, with D possibly matching TRBD1 (5 bases). Germline CDR1 ENHRY, CDR2 SYGVKD. The length of the CDR3 is 16 residues. Trimming left V 0 bases short and J 0 bases short, with 11 bases between. The CDR3 nucleotides read TGTGCCATCAGTGAGTCCCGACAGAGCAACCAAGAGACCCAGTACTTC. The encoded protein is CAISESRQSNQETQYF.

The chain uses TRBV9 and TRBJ2-1; 9 nucleotides line up with TRBD1. The CDR3 spans 16 residues. Looked up from germline, CDR1 is SGDLS and CDR2 is YYNGEE. V shed 3 bases and J 8 bases; nucleotides not matched to a gene: 12. The CDR3 loop is CASSGHRGLMFDEQFF. The CDR3 nucleotides read TGTGCCAGCAGCGGCCACAGGGGGCTAATGTTCGATGAGCAGTTCTTC.